This TCR beta chain was profiled in a study of PD-1 blockade in classical Hodgkin lymphoma. Data came from immunoSEQ multiplex PCR; TCRdb stores just in-frame clones and leaves some out. The table lists approximately 50,000 clones, around 89% of them singletons. The CDR3 contains 17 residues. Trimming cost V 4 bases and J 4 bases; bases outside gene matches: 9. The germline V gene has CDR1 KGHSH and CDR2 LQKENI. This clone was counted a single time. Every patient relapsed after autologous stem cell transplantation, and brentuximab vedotin exposure varied. Classifying best responses yielded complete response, partial response or progressive disease.

The rearrangement uses TRBV18 and TRBJ1-5; 11 bases match TRBD1. This receptor was identified in a human donor with classical Hodgkin lymphoma. Specimen: peripheral blood mononuclear cells (PBMCs), collected before the second cycle of nivolumab. DNA of the CDR3: TGTGCCAGCTCACAAGGGACAGGGGGTTCTGGGAATCAGCCCCAGCATTTT. It specifies CASSQGTGGSGNQPQHF.